What follows are 17 T cell receptor beta chains derived from one specimen sequenced in a study of graft-versus-host responses after intestinal transplantation. No cognate antigen is known for these TCRs. Clones were read by immunoSEQ multiplex PCR, and TCRdb kept only the in-frame ones, dropping some. The sample includes around 70,000 clones, around 92% of them seen just once. Sample: unstimulated CD8+ T cells sorted from spleen or lymph node cells, taken before intestinal transplant. These receptors all come from a human donor who received an intestinal transplant.

This chain uses TRBV4-1 with TRBJ2-2; 8 bases fit TRBD1. The CDR3 has 17 residues. J was trimmed by 3 bases and V by 3 bases; bases with no gene match: 9. CDR1 is MGHRA and CDR2 is YSYEKL in the germline V gene. The CDR3 loop reads CASSQSGGQGYTGELFF. For the CDR3, the DNA is TGCGCCAGCAGCCAGTCTGGCGGACAGGGATACACCGGGGAGCTGTTTTTT.

V is TRBV7-8 and J is TRBJ1-5; tentatively, D is TRBD1 (5 bases). Per germline, CDR1 SGHVS and CDR2 FQNEAQ. There are 16 residues in the CDR3. The germline V and J ends were trimmed by 5 bases and 0 bases, with 14 bases remaining between them. CDR3 protein: CASSQGVRYSNQPQHF. The CDR3 nucleotides are TGTGCCAGCAGCCAAGGGGTAAGGTATAGCAATCAGCCCCAGCATTTT.

CDR3 bases: TGTGCCAGCAGTTCAGGCCTCTATGGCTACACCTTC. Translation: CASSSGLYGYTF. The gene calls are TRBV27 and TRBJ1-2; D remains ambiguous. CDR1 and CDR2 (germline): MNHEY, SMNVEV (reference sequence). This CDR3 is 12 amino acids long. Trimming removed 4 bases at V and 4 bases at J, with 7 bases between.

This rearrangement joins TRBV2 to TRBJ1-2, with D tentatively TRBD1 (6 bases). The CDR3 consists of 15 residues. Trimming took off 6 bases at V and 0 bases at J, with 14 bases between the two ends. Germline CDR1 and CDR2: SNHLY and FYNNEI. CDR3 DNA sequence: TGTGCCAGCAGCCTTAGAAGGACAGCTAACTATGGCTACACCTTC. Its translation is CASSLRRTANYGYTF.

V usage is TRBV5-1 and J usage is TRBJ2-5; D call uncertain. The V end was cut by 2 bases, the J end by 5 bases, with 4 bases between. The germline gives CDR1 SGHRS, CDR2 YFSETQ. The CDR3 length is 11 residues. In nucleotides, the CDR3 is TGCGCCAGCAGCTTCGGTGAGACCCAGTACTTC. It is translated as CASSFGETQYF.

The chain employs TRBV5-6 and TRBJ2-7; the D gene is possibly TRBD2 (5 bases). The CDR3 loop spans 14 amino acids. CDR1 SGHDT and CDR2 YYEEEE come from the germline V gene. Trimming pared 4 bases from V and 4 bases from J, leaving 15 bases between. CDR3 protein: CASSLGGPPYEQYF. CDR3 coding DNA: TGTGCCAGCAGCCTTGGAGGCCCCCCGTACGAGCAGTACTTC.

CDR3 sequence reads: CAISELGFEGNEQFF. The CDR3 bases are TGTGCCATCAGTGAGTTAGGGTTCGAGGGCAATGAGCAGTTCTTC. The gene calls are TRBV10-3 and TRBJ2-1, with D maybe TRBD2 (5 bases). V dropped 1 base and J dropped 6 bases, with 13 bases sitting between them. Germline V gene data show CDR1 as ENHRY and CDR2 as SYGVKD. The CDR3 totals 15 residues.

V is TRBV4-1 and J is TRBJ2-7, with D possibly matching TRBD2 (6 bases). V lost 0 bases to trimming and J lost 6 bases, with 12 bases between them. The germline V gene encodes CDR1 MGHRA and CDR2 YSYEKL. This CDR3 contains 14 residues. CDR3 coding DNA: TGCGCCAGCAGCCAAGAAGGTACCGGGGGCGAGCAGTACTTC. Translating it yields CASSQEGTGGEQYF.

This clone occurred a few times. This sequence joins TRBV2 and TRBJ2-1, with 12 bases matching TRBD2. The germline V gene has CDR1 SNHLY and CDR2 FYNNEI. CDR3 length: 14 residues. The J segment lost 5 bases and the V segment lost 8 bases, leaving 4 bases of the junction unmatched. The CDR3 region has the DNA TGTGCCAGCCTAACTAGCGGGGGGAACAATGAGCAGTTCTTC. As protein: CASLTSGGNNEQFF.

The J gene is TRBJ2-1, the V gene TRBV10-3, with D possibly matching TRBD2 (6 bases). There are 17 residues in the CDR3. Between the trimmed V and J ends, which lost 0 bases and 0 bases, there was a span of 12 bases. CDR1 and CDR2 from the germline V gene are ENHRY and SYGVKD. Here the CDR3 reads CAISESQRVSSYNEQFF. CDR3 nucleotides: TGTGCCATCAGTGAGTCACAGCGGGTGAGCTCCTACAATGAGCAGTTCTTC.

The V gene is TRBV29-1, the J gene TRBJ1-2; 11 bases agree with TRBD1. Germline CDR1 is SQVTM and CDR2 is ANQGSEA. CDR3 length: 16 residues. Trimming removed 7 bases from V and 4 bases from J; junction bases left unmatched: 14. CDR3 nucleotide sequence: TGCAGCGCCGGGGACAGGGGGTCAATAAGCGGCTATGGCTACACCTTC. It encodes CSAGDRGSISGYGYTF.

The chain links TRBV15 to TRBJ2-1; TRBD2 is a possible D gene (6 bases). CDR1 is LNHNV, CDR2 YYDKDF, per germline (reference sequence). The CDR3 is 16 amino acids. Trimming removed 1 base at V and 7 bases at J, with 17 bases between. The CDR3 protein is CATSRAIGDSPNEQFF. The CDR3 coding sequence is TGTGCCACCAGCAGAGCAATAGGGGACTCTCCTAATGAGCAGTTCTTC.

The chain employs TRBV15 and TRBJ2-1; TRBD1 is a possible D gene (6 bases). Germline V CDR1 and CDR2: LNHNV, YYDKDF (reference sequence). The CDR3 totals 13 residues. Trimming shortened V by 1 base and J by 6 bases, and 7 bases separated the two germline ends. This CDR3 is CATSRVQGNEQFF. The CDR3 DNA follows: TGTGCCACCAGCAGAGTACAGGGCAATGAGCAGTTCTTC.

The chain employs TRBV5-4 and TRBJ2-6; D is unclear. The germline V gene encodes CDR1 SGHNT and CDR2 YYREEE (reference sequence). V dropped 3 bases and J dropped 0 bases, with 10 bases sitting between them. This CDR3 comprises 16 residues. DNA of the CDR3: TGTGCCAGCAGCTGGTGGGCACTCTCTGGGGCCAACGTCCTGACTTTC. This sequence encodes CASSWWALSGANVLTF.

This chain uses TRBV12-5 with TRBJ2-1, with D tentatively TRBD2 (5 bases). Germline V CDR1 and CDR2: LGHNT, FRNRAP. The CDR3 is made up of 15 amino acids. Deletions cut 5 bases from V and 0 bases from J, with 11 bases between. The CDR3 DNA reads TGTGCTAGTGGTCCCCCGGGGAGCTCCTACAATGAGCAGTTCTTC. It codes for CASGPPGSSYNEQFF.

The V and J genes are TRBV28 and TRBJ2-2, with D tentatively TRBD1 (6 bases). With 5 bases removed from V and 7 bases from J, the gap between germline ends came to 17 bases. Germline V gives CDR1 MDHEN, CDR2 SYDVKM. The CDR3 loop spans 15 amino acids. The CDR3: CASSVAPGAGGELFF. DNA of the CDR3: TGTGCCAGCAGTGTCGCACCAGGGGCGGGCGGGGAGCTGTTTTTT.

This sequence joins TRBV4-1 and TRBJ1-2; maybe TRBD1 (6 bases). Germline V lookup: CDR1 MGHRA, CDR2 YSYEKL. V lost 4 bases and J 3 bases, leaving 15 bases between the germline ends. The CDR3 has 15 residues. The CDR3 DNA follows: TGCGCCAGCAGCCTATCACAGGGATTTGACTATGGCTACACCTTC. Protein sequence: CASSLSQGFDYGYTF.